This T cell receptor (beta chain) was observed in a study of T cell repertoires in cytomegalovirus infection. The study, taken as a whole, reports: Frequencies of public TCR beta families were cumulated, and this identified carriers of CMV plus the relevant HLA. HLA-C-restricted CMV-specific TCR beta clonotypes prevailed in the ex vivo response.

TCRdb reprocessed the reads via MiXCR and lists one record per CDR3 protein. The table lists 150,000 or so distinct CDR3 sequences, roughly a third of them singletons. Worth noting for this clonotype: Its antigen is not known.

Germline V gene data show CDR1 as LNHNV and CDR2 as YYDKDF (reference sequence). The V segment lost 5 bases and the J segment 5 bases; nucleotides outside the gene matches: 7. The CDR3 has 15 residues. The TCR comes from a human donor in good health (CMV status not recorded). Some clones in this sample may be carry-over from other donors' samples. The sequencing here drew on CD8+ T cells from cultured PBMCs, taken from culture after CMV antigen stimulation. The V and J genes are TRBV15 and TRBJ2-7; 12 nucleotides agree with TRBD2. The CDR3 reads CATSERTSGVHEQYF. The CDR3 DNA follows: TGTGCCACCAGCGAACGGACTAGCGGGGTTCACGAGCAGTACTTC.